This TCR beta chain was obtained from a study of blood T cells in healthy people across ages (dated by TCRdb to the mid-2010s). For the wider study: Template switching captured roughly one uniquely barcoded TCR beta cDNA molecule per two T cells in model experiments. Using the same blood draw, the study looked at two additional independent replicas of 1 million unique cDNA reads for two donors, one aged 18 to 30 and the other aged 80 or older. To avoid experimental bias, donors of different ages were spread randomly across the sequencing lanes. Age-related changes in TCR beta repertoire diversity were measured in the study by deep sequencing normalized with unique cDNA molecular identifiers. The donors were divided into four age groups: young (average approximately 17 years), middle-aged (around 37), aged (roughly 66) and long-lived (82).

Library preparation was by 5' RACE. Sequencer: Illumina HiSeq 2500. A second PCR of about 6 to 12 cycles was run with a J-beta primer mix and a sample-barcoded 5' primer. A unique molecular identifier was introduced onto each TCR beta cDNA molecule by a template-switch 5' adaptor carrying 12 random nucleotides. Each sample yielded at least 3 million CDR3-containing paired-end reads. First-strand cDNA synthesis was performed from all RNA using the Mint cDNA synthesis kit, with priming by a TRBC-specific oligonucleotide. All cDNA was treated with uracil-DNA glycosylase and then went through a first 18-cycle PCR with the universal primers M1SS and BC2_uni_R. The study's own analysis went as follows. Each sample was normalized by randomly selecting 1 million high-quality reads, each carrying a distinct molecular identifier. Reads sharing molecular identifiers were discarded rather than binned into consensus sequences. MiTCR, run with a Q25 quality threshold and the strictest error-elimination algorithm, handled CDR3 identification, clonotype clustering and error correction. Lower-bound total TCR beta diversity was estimated with a nonparametric unseen species model using Euler transformation. In TCRdb, the public reads were trimmed at Q25 with fastp and aligned with MiXCR, with productive beta chains retained. All rows with the same CDR3 protein become a single entry with the most common DNA and genes. TCRdb's processing, not the study's, gives the V and J calls here. The table for this sample lists about 1.4 million distinct CDR3 sequences; 59% of them were counted only once. The ten largest clones take up roughly 6.3% of the sample.

Results the study describes overall, beyond this receptor: Compared with the aged group, more naive CD4+ T cells, fewer expanded clones and increased TCR diversity were shown by the long-lived group, suggesting age selection. There was a strong correlation between observed TCR beta diversity and the percentage of naive T cells measured by flow cytometry. Since profiling was done on bulk unsorted PBMCs, naive and antigen-experienced compartments could not be conclusively compared. As age increased, observed TCR beta diversity per million T cells dropped in a roughly linear way, and a significant reduction was already evident by age 40. Estimates of total diversity based on one million sequenced T cells were considered lower bounds and underestimates. The CMV infection status of donors was not known, potentially confounding age-related changes in expanded clonotypes.

Donors were a few dozen systemically healthy Caucasian individuals from Russia aged 6 to 90 years. About 9.6 milliliters of peripheral blood were collected from each donor into EDTA-treated Vacutainer tubes. Ficoll-Paque density-gradient centrifugation was used to isolate PBMCs, with at least 7 million per sample. Total RNA was extracted from PBMCs with Trizol reagent, with at least 6 micrograms obtained per sample. The percentages of naive CD45RAhigh/CD27high T cells were determined by flow cytometry on a PBMC aliquot from every donor. About this clonotype: Which antigen it targets is not known. No base quality information exists; no much larger clone differs at one position.

Sequences SQVTM (CDR1) and ANQGSEA (CDR2) are obtained from the germline V gene. Inclusive of the bounding cysteine and phenylalanine, the CDR3 is 15 residues long. Just CDR3 DNA is preserved here, 45 bases in frame from base 1. Relative to germline, V is 4 bases shorter and J is 0 bases shorter, with 16 bases between their ends. The V and J genes are TRBV29-1 and TRBJ2-7; the D call is possibly TRBD1 or TRBD2, each sharing 6 bases. Sequencing was carried out using blood. This receptor was identified in a man in his late teens or twenties in good health. The bases are TGCAGCGTTGGGGGGCGGGGAGCTAACTCCTACGAGCAGTACTTC. It encodes CSVGGRGANSYEQYF.